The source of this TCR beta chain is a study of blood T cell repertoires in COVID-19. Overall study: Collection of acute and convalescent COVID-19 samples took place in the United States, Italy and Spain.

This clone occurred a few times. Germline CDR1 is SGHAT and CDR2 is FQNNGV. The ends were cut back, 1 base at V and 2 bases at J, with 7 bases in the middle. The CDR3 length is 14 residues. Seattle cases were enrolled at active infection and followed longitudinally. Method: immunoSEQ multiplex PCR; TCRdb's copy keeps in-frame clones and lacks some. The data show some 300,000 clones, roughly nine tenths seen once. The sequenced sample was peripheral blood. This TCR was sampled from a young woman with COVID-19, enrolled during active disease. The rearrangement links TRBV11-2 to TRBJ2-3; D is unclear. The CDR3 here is CASSLVQVTDTQYF. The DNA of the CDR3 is TGTGCCAGCAGCTTAGTTCAGGTCACAGATACGCAGTATTTT.